A selection of T cell receptor beta chains follows, all from one sample in a study of blood T cells in healthy people across ages. TCRdb fed the 5' RACE reads into MiXCR, producing one record per CDR3 protein. This table has about 1.8 million distinct CDR3 sequences, just under 50% appearing once. Sequenced sample: blood. These receptors came from a woman in her thirties or forties in good health. Each CDR3 is given with its conserved first and last residue. The D gene is left open where the match is weak. The listing skips clone size in some rows; elsewhere it reads once, few, many or a size class.

j_call,d_call,v_call,clone_size,cdr3_aa,cdr3_nt
TRBJ1-6,TRBD1,TRBV7-2,NA,CASSLGDSSYNSPLHF,TGTGCCAGCAGCTTAGGGGACAGCTCCTATAATTCACCCCTCCACTTT
TRBJ1-2,NA,TRBV7-9,few,CASSLQGIVGYTF,TGTGCCAGCAGCTTGCAGGGTATCGTTGGCTACACCTTC
TRBJ1-2,NA,TRBV7-9,NA,CASSSTSDLNYGYTF,TGTGCCAGCAGCTCCACATCCGATCTTAACTATGGCTACACCTTC
TRBJ1-4,NA,TRBV28,NA,CASVSPTAGLSEKLFF,TGTGCCAGCGTAAGTCCTACAGCCGGACTGAGTGAAAAACTGTTTTTT
TRBJ2-7,TRBD1,TRBV7-2,NA,CASSLGPPGQIITYEQYF,TGTGCCAGCAGCTTAGGCCCCCCGGGACAGATAATAACCTACGAGCAGTACTTC
TRBJ1-1,NA,TRBV11-2,NA,CASSTGRQRNTEAFF,TGTGCCAGCAGCACCGGACGTCAAAGGAACACTGAAGCTTTCTTT
TRBJ2-7,NA,TRBV20-1,few,CSAREGGDLNEQYF,TGCAGTGCTAGAGAGGGCGGGGACCTGAACGAGCAGTACTTC
TRBJ2-5,NA,TRBV7-7,NA,CASSQGEGKETQYF,TGTGCTAGCAGCCAGGGGGAGGGGAAAGAGACCCAGTACTTC
TRBJ1-4,NA,TRBV7-9,NA,CASSFVRGRHNEKLFF,TGTGCCAGCAGCTTCGTGAGAGGGCGCCATAATGAAAAACTGTTTTTT
TRBJ2-1,TRBD1,TRBV29-1,many,CSVEGTGGESYNEQFF,TGCAGCGTTGAAGGGACAGGGGGCGAATCCTACAATGAGCAGTTCTTC
TRBJ2-7,TRBD1,TRBV28,NA,CASSRQGGINEQYF,TGTGCCAGCAGTCGACAGGGGGGGATCAATGAGCAGTACTTC
TRBJ2-7,TRBD1,TRBV27,few,CASSQQGVYEQYF,TGTGCCAGCAGTCAGCAGGGGGTTTACGAGCAGTACTTC
TRBJ1-2,NA,TRBV15,NA,CATSSRNGQNYGYTF,TGTGCCACCAGCAGCAGGAACGGGCAGAACTATGGCTACACCTTC
TRBJ2-3,NA,TRBV6-5,once,CASSWGRNTDTQYF,TGTGCCAGCAGTTGGGGCAGGAACACAGATACGCAGTATTTT
TRBJ2-1,NA,TRBV5-1,NA,CASSPGGPTDEQFF,TGCGCCAGCAGCCCGGGCGGGCCTACCGATGAGCAGTTCTTC
TRBJ1-2,NA,TRBV5-6,NA,CASSQGPSNYGYTF,TGTGCCAGCAGCCAGGGACCGAGTAACTATGGCTACACCTTC